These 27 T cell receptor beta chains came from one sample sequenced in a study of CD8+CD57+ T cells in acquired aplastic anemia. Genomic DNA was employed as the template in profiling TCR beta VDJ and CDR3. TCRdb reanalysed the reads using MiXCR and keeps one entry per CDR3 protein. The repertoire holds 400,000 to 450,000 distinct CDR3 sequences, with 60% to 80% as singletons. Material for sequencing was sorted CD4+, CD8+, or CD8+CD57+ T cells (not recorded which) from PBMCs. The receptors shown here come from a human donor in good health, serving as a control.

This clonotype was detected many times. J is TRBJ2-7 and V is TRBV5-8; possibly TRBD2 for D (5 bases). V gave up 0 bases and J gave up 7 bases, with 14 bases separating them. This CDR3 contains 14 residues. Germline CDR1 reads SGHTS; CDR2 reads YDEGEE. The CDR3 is CASSLGSPSGEQYF. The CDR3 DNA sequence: TGTGCCAGCAGCTTGGGATCCCCCTCGGGGGAGCAGTACTTC.

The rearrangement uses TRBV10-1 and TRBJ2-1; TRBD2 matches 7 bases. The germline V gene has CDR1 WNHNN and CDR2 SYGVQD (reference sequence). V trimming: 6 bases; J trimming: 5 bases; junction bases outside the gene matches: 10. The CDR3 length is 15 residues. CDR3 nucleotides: TGCGCCAGCAGCGGGCGGGGGTCGAGCAACAATGAGCAGTTCTTC. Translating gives CASSGRGSSNNEQFF.

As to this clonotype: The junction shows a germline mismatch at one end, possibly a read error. The CDR3 bases are TGCAGTGCCAGAGATCTCCCTCGGACATTGGGGACCTACGAGCAGTACTTC. Its translation: CSARDLPRTLGTYEQYF. V is TRBV20-1 and J is TRBJ2-7; D is perhaps TRBD1 (5 bases). CDR1 is DFQATT and CDR2 is SNEGSKA in the germline V gene (reference sequence). CDR3 length: 17 residues.

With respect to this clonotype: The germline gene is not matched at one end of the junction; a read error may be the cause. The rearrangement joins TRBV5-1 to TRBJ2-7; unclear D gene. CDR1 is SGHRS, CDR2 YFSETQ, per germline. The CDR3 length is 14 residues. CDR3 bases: TGCGCTAGCAGCCTGCTCATGAGCTCCTACGAGCAGTACTTC. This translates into CASSLLMSSYEQYF.

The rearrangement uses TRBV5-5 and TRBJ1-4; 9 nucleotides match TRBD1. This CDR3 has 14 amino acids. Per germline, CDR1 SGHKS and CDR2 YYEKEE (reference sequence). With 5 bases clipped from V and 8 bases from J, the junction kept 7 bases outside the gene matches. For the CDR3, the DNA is TGTGCCAGCAGGGCAGGACAGGGGCGCGAAAAACTGTTTTTT. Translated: CASRAGQGREKLFF.

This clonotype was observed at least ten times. CDR3 in amino acids: CACGTGFEGIEAFF. The CDR3 nucleotides read TGTGCCTGCGGGACAGGATTCGAGGGAATCGAAGCTTTCTTT. The chain has TRBV30 and TRBJ1-1, with TRBD1 matching 8 bases. The germline V gene has CDR1 GTSNPN and CDR2 SVGIG (reference sequence). V lost 6 bases, J lost 8 bases, and 14 bases stayed unmatched. The CDR3 is 14 residues long.

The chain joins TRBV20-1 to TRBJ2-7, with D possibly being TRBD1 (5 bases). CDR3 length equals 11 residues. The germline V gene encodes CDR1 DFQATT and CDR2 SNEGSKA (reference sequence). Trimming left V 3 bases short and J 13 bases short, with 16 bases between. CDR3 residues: CSASRRAPYYF. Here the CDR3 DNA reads TGCAGTGCTAGCCGCAGGGCGCCCTACTACTTC.

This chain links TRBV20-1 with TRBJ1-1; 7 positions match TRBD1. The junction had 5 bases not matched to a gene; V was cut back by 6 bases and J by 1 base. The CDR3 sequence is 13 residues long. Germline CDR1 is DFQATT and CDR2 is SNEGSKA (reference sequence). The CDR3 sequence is CSAQTGWNTEAFF. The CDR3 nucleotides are TGCAGTGCACAGACAGGGTGGAACACTGAAGCTTTCTTT.

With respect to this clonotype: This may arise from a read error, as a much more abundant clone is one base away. This CDR3 is CASSRNMGAGELFF. The DNA of the CDR3 is TGTGCCAGCAGTCGCAACATGGGCGCCGGGGAGCTGTTTTTT. The V call is TRBV7-2, the J call TRBJ2-2; D gene unclear. V was cut by 6 bases and J by 6 bases, with 14 bases left in between. This CDR3 spans 14 amino acids. Germline V gene sequence: CDR1 SGHTA, CDR2 FQGNSA. Based on the CDR3 plus reference TRBV7-2 and TRBJ2-2, the full variable domain is GAGVSQSPSNKVTEKGKDVELRCDPISGHTALYWYRQSLGQGLEFLIYFQGNSAPDKSGLPSDRFSAERTGGSVSTLTIQRTQQEDSAVYLCASSRNMGAGELFFGEGSRLTVL.

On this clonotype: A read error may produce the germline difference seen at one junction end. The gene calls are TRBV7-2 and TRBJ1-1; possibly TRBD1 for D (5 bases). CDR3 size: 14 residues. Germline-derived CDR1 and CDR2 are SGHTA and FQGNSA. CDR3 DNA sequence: TGTGCCAGCAGCTTGACAAGGGGAGGGACCGAATCTTATTTT. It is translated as CASSLTRGGTESYF. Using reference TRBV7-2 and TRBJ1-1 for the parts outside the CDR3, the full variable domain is GAGVSQSPSNKVTEKGKDVELRCDPISGHTALYWYRQSLGQGLEFLIYFQGNSAPDKSGLPSDRFSAERTGGSVSTLTIQRTQQEDSAVYLCASSLTRGGTESYFGQGTRLTVV.

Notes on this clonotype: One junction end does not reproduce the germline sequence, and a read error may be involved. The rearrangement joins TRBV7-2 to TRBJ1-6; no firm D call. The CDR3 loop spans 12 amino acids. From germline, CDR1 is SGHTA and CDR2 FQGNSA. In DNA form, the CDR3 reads TGTGCCAGCAGACTCTATAGTTCCCCCCTCTACTTT. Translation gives CASRLYSSPLYF.

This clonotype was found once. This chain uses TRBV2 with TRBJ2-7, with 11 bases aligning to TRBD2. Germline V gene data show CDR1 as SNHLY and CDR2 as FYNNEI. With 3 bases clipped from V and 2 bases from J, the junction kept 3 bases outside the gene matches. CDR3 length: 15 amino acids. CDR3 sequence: CASSEVSGGAYEQYF. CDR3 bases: TGTGCCAGCAGTGAGGTTAGCGGGGGGGCCTACGAGCAGTACTTC.

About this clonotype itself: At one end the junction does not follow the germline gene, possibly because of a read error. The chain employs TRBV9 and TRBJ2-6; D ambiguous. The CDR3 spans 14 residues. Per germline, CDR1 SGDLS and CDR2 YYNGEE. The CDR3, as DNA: TGTGCCAGCAGCGTATCCATTAATGAAAAACTGTTTTCTTTC. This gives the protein CASSVSINEKLFSF.

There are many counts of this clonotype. The CDR3 DNA reads as TGTGCCAGCAGCTTAGAGAGGACTCAGCCCCAGCATTTT. This translates into CASSLERTQPQHF. This chain links TRBV7-8 with TRBJ1-5; no clear D. The CDR3 loop spans 13 amino acids. CDR1 is SGHVS, CDR2 FQNEAQ, per germline. The ends were cut back, 1 base at V and 6 bases at J, with 7 bases in the middle.

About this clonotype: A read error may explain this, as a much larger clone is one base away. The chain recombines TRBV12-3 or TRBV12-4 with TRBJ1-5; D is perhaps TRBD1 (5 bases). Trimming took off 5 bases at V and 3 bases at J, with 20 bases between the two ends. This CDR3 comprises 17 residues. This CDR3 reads CASSVRDGVYNNQPQHF. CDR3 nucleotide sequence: TGTGCCAGCAGTGTCCGGGACGGAGTGTATAACAATCAGCCCCAGCATTTT.

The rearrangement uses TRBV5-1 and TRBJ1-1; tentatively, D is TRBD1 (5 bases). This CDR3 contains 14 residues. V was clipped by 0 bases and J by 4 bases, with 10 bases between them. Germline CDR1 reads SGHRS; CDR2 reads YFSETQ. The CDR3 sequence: CASSLVGVGTEAFF. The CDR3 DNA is TGCGCCAGCAGCTTGGTGGGGGTAGGCACTGAAGCTTTCTTT.

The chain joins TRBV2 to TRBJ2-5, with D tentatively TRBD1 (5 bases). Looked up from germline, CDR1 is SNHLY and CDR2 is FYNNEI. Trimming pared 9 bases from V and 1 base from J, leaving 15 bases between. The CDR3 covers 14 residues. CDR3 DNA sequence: TGTGCCAGTAGTAACCAGGGAACCCAAGAGACCCAGTACTTC. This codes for CASSNQGTQETQYF.

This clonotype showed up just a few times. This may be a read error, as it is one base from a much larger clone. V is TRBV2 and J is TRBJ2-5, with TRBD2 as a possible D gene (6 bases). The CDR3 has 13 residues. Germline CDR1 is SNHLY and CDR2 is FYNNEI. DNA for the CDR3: TGTGCCAGCAGTTACGGGAGACAAGAGGCCCAGTACTTC. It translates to CASSYGRQEAQYF.

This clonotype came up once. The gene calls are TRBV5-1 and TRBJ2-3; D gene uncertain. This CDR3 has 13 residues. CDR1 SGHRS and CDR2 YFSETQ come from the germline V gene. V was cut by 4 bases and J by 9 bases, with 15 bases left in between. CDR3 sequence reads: CASSIAGYSTQYF. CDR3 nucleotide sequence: TGCGCCAGCAGCATCGCTGGATACAGCACGCAGTATTTT.

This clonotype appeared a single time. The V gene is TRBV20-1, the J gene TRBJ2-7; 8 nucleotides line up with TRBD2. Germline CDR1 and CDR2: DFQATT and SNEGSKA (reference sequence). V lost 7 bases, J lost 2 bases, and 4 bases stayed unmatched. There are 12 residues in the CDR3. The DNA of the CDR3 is TGCAGTGGGACTAGCCCGACCTACGAGCAGTACTTC. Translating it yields CSGTSPTYEQYF.

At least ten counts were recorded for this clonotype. CDR3: CASSTRGQEETQYF. CDR3 coding DNA: TGTGCCAGCAGTACGCGGGGACAGGAAGAGACCCAGTACTTC. The genes are TRBV12-3 or TRBV12-4 and TRBJ2-5; 8 bases are a match to TRBD1. V was pared by 5 bases and J by 3 bases, with 5 bases of the junction left unmatched. The CDR3 spans 14 residues.

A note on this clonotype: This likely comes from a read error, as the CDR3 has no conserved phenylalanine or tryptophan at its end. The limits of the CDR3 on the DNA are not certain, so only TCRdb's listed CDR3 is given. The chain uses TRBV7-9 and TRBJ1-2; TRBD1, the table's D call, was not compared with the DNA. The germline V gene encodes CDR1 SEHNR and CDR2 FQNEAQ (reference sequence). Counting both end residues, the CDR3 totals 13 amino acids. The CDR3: CASSFSGGPEDTQ.

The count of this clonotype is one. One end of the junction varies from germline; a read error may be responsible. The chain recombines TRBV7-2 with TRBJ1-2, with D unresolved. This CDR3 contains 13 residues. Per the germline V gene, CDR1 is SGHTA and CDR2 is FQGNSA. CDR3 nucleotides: TGTGCCAGCAGCTCACGGACTAGCTCTGGCGACACCTTC. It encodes CASSSRTSSGDTF.

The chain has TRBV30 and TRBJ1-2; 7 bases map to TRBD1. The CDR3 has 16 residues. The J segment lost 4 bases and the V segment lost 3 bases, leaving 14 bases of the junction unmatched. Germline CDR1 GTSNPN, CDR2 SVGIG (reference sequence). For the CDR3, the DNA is TGTGCCTGGAGCCCAGCCCGCTCGGACAGGTGCTATGGCTACACCTTC. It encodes CAWSPARSDRCYGYTF.

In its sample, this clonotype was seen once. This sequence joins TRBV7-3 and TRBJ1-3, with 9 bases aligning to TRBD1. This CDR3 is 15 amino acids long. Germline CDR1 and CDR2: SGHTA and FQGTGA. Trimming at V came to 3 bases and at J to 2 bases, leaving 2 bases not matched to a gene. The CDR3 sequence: CASSFRDRAGNTIYF. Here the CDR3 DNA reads TGTGCCAGCAGCTTCAGGGACAGGGCTGGAAACACCATATATTTT.

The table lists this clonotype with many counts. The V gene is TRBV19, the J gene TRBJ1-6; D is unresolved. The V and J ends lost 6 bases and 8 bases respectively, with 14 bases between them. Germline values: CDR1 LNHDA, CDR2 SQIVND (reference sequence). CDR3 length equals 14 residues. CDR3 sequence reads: CASRRDGPYSPLHF. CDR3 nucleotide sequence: TGTGCCAGTAGAAGAGACGGGCCCTATTCACCCCTCCACTTT.

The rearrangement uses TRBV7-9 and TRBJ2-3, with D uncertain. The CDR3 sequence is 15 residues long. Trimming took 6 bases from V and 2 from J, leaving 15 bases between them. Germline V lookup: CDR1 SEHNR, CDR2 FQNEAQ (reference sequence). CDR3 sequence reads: CASSESCLITDTQYF. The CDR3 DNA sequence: TGTGCCAGCAGTGAATCCTGCCTGATCACAGATACGCAGTATTTT.